These T cell receptor beta chains were read from a single sample in a study of spatial heterogeneity in lung cancer. From the 5' RACE reads, TCRdb called clonotypes with MiXCR, one entry per CDR3 protein. The sample shows approximately 92,000 distinct CDR3 sequences, approximately 12% of them seen only once. The sample here was PBMCs, taken at surgery. Source of these receptors: a male donor with early-stage non-small cell lung cancer. The CDR3 runs from the conserved cysteine through the conserved F or W. A D gene is named only where the DNA matches it firmly. Clone size is shown for a subset of rows, as once, few, many or a class of expanded clone.

V	size	J	D	DNA	CDR3
TRBV2	few	TRBJ1-6	-	TGTGCCAGCAAGACCGGGACGGCCAATTCACCCCTCCACTTT	CASKTGTANSPLHF
TRBV5-1	-	TRBJ1-4	-	TGCGCCAGCAGGTCGGGAGAATATGAAAAACTGTTTTTT	CASRSGEYEKLFF
TRBV30	few	TRBJ2-5	TRBD1	TGTGCCTGGAGATCCCGGGACAGGGGTTGGGAGACCCAGTACTTC	CAWRSRDRGWETQYF
TRBV30	-	TRBJ2-2	TRBD2	TGTGCCTGGAGTGTACCGCGGGGGGCCGACACCGGGGAGCTGTTTTTT	CAWSVPRGADTGELFF
TRBV6-2/TRBV6-3	few	TRBJ1-1	TRBD1	TGTGCCAGCAGTAGGGACAGAATGAACACTGAAGCTTTCTTT	CASSRDRMNTEAFF
TRBV14	-	TRBJ2-5	TRBD2	TGTGCCAGCAGCTCGGGACTAGCATGGAAGACCCAGTACTTC	CASSSGLAWKTQYF
TRBV10-3	many	TRBJ2-1	TRBD1	TGTGCCTACAAGACAGGGACCTACAATGAGCAGTTCTTC	CAYKTGTYNEQFF
TRBV13	few	TRBJ1-1	-	TGTGCCAGCAGCCCCCCAGAGGTGAACACTGAAGCTTTCTTT	CASSPPEVNTEAFF
TRBV9	-	TRBJ2-7	-	TGTGCCAGCAGCCCCCGGGGCCTAGGAGTCTACGAGCAGTACTTC	CASSPRGLGVYEQYF
TRBV28	-	TRBJ1-2	-	TGTGCCAGCAGCCAGTCAGCAATTCAACTCCTCAACTATGGCTACACCTTC	CASSQSAIQLLNYGYTF
TRBV9	-	TRBJ2-2	-	TGTGCCAGCAGCGCTGGGGGCTACGGCACCGGGGAGCTGTTTTTT	CASSAGGYGTGELFF
TRBV4-2	-	TRBJ1-2	TRBD1	TGTGCCAGCAGCCAAGTCAGCGGGACAGGGAACGGCTACACCTTC	CASSQVSGTGNGYTF
TRBV5-4	few	TRBJ1-6	-	TGTGCCAGCAGCTTGGGCGGGGGAACTTATAATTCACCCCTCCACTTT	CASSLGGGTYNSPLHF
TRBV7-2	-	TRBJ2-2	-	TGTGCCAGCAGCTTAGCGACGGACAGCACCGGGGAGCTGTTTTTT	CASSLATDSTGELFF
TRBV28	-	TRBJ2-6	TRBD1	TGTGCCACCACCCAGACAGGGGGCGACCCTGGGGCCAACGTCCTGACTTTC	CATTQTGGDPGANVLTF
TRBV20-1	-	TRBJ1-6	TRBD1	TGCAGTGCTAGAGATTCAGGGGGGCTTAATTCACCCCTCCACTTT	CSARDSGGLNSPLHF
TRBV24-1	many	TRBJ2-3	-	TGTGCCACCAGTGATTACGGCAGCACCCCCGGTTCTGGAGATACGCAGTATTTT	CATSDYGSTPGSGDTQYF
TRBV11-2	few	TRBJ1-2	-	TGTGCCAGCAGCTTAGATATGGCAGGGCGCTATGGCTACACCTTC	CASSLDMAGRYGYTF
TRBV20-1	few	TRBJ1-4	-	TGCAGTGCAAGGGGTTCTTGGGAAAAACTGTTTTTT	CSARGSWEKLFF
TRBV20-1	-	TRBJ1-2	-	TGCAGTGCTAGACAGGACCAGGAGCCCTATGGCTACACCTTC	CSARQDQEPYGYTF
TRBV3-1	-	TRBJ2-4	TRBD1	TGTGCCAGCAGCCAAGGTGCAACGGGCAGGGGGCCAAATACCCTGTTAGCCAAAAACATTCAGTACTTC	CASSQGATGRGPNTLLAKNIQYF
TRBV7-2	few	TRBJ2-1	-	TGTGCCAGCAGCTTAAGCTATGAGCAGTTCTTC	CASSLSYEQFF
TRBV2	-	TRBJ1-1	-	TGTGCCAGCAGCATGTCGGAAAACACTGAAGCTTTCTTT	CASSMSENTEAFF
TRBV9	-	TRBJ1-5	TRBD1	TGTGCCAGCAGCGAACAGGGGGGGGATCAGCCCCAGCATTTT	CASSEQGGDQPQHF
TRBV13	few	TRBJ2-7	-	TGTGCCAGCAGCTTTGGCACACCCGAGCAGTACTTC	CASSFGTPEQYF
TRBV7-3	few	TRBJ2-7	-	TGTGCCAGCAGCTTAGAGTCGGGCAGCTCCTACGAGCAGTACTTC	CASSLESGSSYEQYF
TRBV5-1	few	TRBJ2-3	TRBD2	TGCGCCAGCAGCTTGGGCGGGGGGATAGATACGCAGTATTTT	CASSLGGGIDTQYF
TRBV20-1	few	TRBJ2-1	TRBD1	TGCAGTGCTAGAGATCACAGGGGGTATAACAATGAGCAGTTCTTC	CSARDHRGYNNEQFF
TRBV18	few	TRBJ2-3	TRBD2	TGTGCCAGCTCACCCCCTACTAGCGGGAGACCAGATACGCAGTATTTT	CASSPPTSGRPDTQYF
TRBV18	few	TRBJ2-3	TRBD2	TGTGCCAGCTCGCCGGGACTAGGGAGAGATACGCAGTATTTT	CASSPGLGRDTQYF
TRBV3-1	-	TRBJ1-2	TRBD1	TGTGCCAGCAGCCGACTTACAGGGGTTGACTATGGCTACACCTTC	CASSRLTGVDYGYTF
TRBV5-8	-	TRBJ1-1	-	TGTGCCAGCAGCTTTGGGCGCAGGGACACTGAAGCTTTCTTT	CASSFGRRDTEAFF
TRBV12-3/TRBV12-4	-	TRBJ2-1	-	TGTGCCAGCAGGCAGGGGCGCGCGAAGTACAATGAGCAGTTCTTC	CASRQGRAKYNEQFF
TRBV18	-	TRBJ2-7	-	TGTGCCAGCTCACCAAGCTCGATTCGGCACGAGCAGTACTTC	CASSPSSIRHEQYF
TRBV15	-	TRBJ2-3	-	TGTGCCACCAGCAGCCCCCCCACAGATACGCAGTATTTT	CATSSPPTDTQYF
TRBV7-2	few	TRBJ2-7	-	TGTGCCAGCAGCTTAGGGGCGGGGTACGAGCAGTACTTC	CASSLGAGYEQYF
TRBV29-1	-	TRBJ2-1	TRBD2	TGCAGCGTTGGGGGGACTAGCGGAGACAATGAGCAGTTCTTC	CSVGGTSGDNEQFF
TRBV6-2/TRBV6-3	-	TRBJ2-1	TRBD1	TGTGCCAGCAGCTTGGACAGGGTGGAAAATGAGCAGTTCTTC	CASSLDRVENEQFF
TRBV18	few	TRBJ1-1	-	TGTGCCAGCTCACCCCCAGGAATGACTGAAGCTTTCTTT	CASSPPGMTEAFF
TRBV6-1	-	TRBJ2-5	TRBD2	TGTGCCAGCAGCCGAAAGGAACTAGCGGGAGAAAAGACCCAGTACTTC	CASSRKELAGEKTQYF
TRBV4-1	-	TRBJ1-5	-	TGCGCCAGCAGCCAAGAGGGGGGATATAGCAATCAGCCCCAGCATTTT	CASSQEGGYSNQPQHF
TRBV7-2	many	TRBJ1-5	-	TGTGCCAGCAGTGTGGGGCCCAATCAGCCCCAGCATTTT	CASSVGPNQPQHF
TRBV3-1	-	TRBJ2-7	TRBD2	TGTGCCAGCAGCCCGGGACTAGCGGGAGGGCCGGGCGAGCAGTACTTC	CASSPGLAGGPGEQYF
TRBV9	-	TRBJ2-2	-	TGTGCCAGCAGCGGTACAGGGATGAACACCGGGGAGCTGTTTTTT	CASSGTGMNTGELFF
TRBV6-5	-	TRBJ1-5	-	TGTGCCAGCAGCGAAAACGGTCAGCCCCAGCATTTT	CASSENGQPQHF
TRBV7-8	few	TRBJ1-5	-	TGTGCCAGCAGCTTTATCTATAGCAATCAGCCCCAGCATTTT	CASSFIYSNQPQHF
TRBV10-3	many	TRBJ2-5	-	TGTGCCATCAGTGAGCCTACGCTCCAAGAGACCCAGTACTTC	CAISEPTLQETQYF
TRBV6-2/TRBV6-3	-	TRBJ2-7	-	TGTGCCAGCAGTGACCACCGGGACGGAGCCTACGAGCAGTACTTC	CASSDHRDGAYEQYF
TRBV30	many	TRBJ1-6	-	TGTGCCTGGAGTGTACCGGGTAATTCACCCCTCCACTTT	CAWSVPGNSPLHF
TRBV12-3/TRBV12-4	few	TRBJ2-7	TRBD1	TGTGCCAGCAGTAGGAACAGGGGCGACGAGCAGTACTTC	CASSRNRGDEQYF
TRBV28	many	TRBJ2-1	TRBD2	TGTGCCAGCAGTTTATCCTCCGGGGGGGTCTTCCCCGAGCAGTTCTTC	CASSLSSGGVFPEQFF